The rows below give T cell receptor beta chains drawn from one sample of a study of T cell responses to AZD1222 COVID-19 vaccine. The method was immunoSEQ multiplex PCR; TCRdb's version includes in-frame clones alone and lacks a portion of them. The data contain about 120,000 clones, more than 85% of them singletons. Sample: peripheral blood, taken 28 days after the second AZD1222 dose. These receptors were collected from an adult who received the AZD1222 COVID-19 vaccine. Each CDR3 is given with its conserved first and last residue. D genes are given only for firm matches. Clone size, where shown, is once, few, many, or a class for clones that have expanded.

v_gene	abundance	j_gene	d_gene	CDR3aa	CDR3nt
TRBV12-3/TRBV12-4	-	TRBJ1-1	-	CASSLGFRTEAFF	TGTGCCAGCAGTTTAGGGTTTCGCACTGAAGCTTTCTTT
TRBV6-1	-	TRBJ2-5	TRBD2	CASSEGATSGGGETQYF	TGTGCCAGCAGTGAAGGGGCGACTAGCGGGGGGGGAGAGACCCAGTACTTC
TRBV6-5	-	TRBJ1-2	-	CASSVMGGAGYTF	TGTGCCAGCAGCGTTATGGGGGGGGCCGGCTACACCTTC
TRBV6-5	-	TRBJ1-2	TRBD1	CASMTGGAIYGYTF	TGTGCCAGTATGACAGGGGGCGCGATCTATGGCTACACCTTC
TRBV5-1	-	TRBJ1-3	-	CASSLAGASRGNTIYF	TGCGCCAGCAGCTTGGCCGGGGCTTCGAGGGGAAACACCATATATTTT
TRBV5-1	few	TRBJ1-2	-	CASSLERGKGGYTF	TGCGCCAGCAGCTTGGAAAGGGGGAAAGGTGGCTACACCTTC
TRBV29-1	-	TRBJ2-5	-	CSVEYTVAPLGETQYF	TGCAGCGTTGAATATACCGTGGCTCCTTTGGGAGAGACCCAGTACTTC
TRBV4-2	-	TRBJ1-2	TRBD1	CASSQGTGVGYTF	TGTGCCAGCAGCCAAGGGACAGGGGTTGGCTACACCTTC
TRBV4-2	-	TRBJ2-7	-	CASSQDPAGFEQYF	TGTGCCAGCAGCCAAGACCCGGCAGGGTTCGAGCAGTACTTC
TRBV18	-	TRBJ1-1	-	CASSGGGNTEAFF	TGTGCCAGCTCCGGAGGCGGGAACACTGAAGCTTTCTTT
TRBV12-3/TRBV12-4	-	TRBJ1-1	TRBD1	CASSLGQGSVAFF	TGTGCCAGCAGTTTGGGACAGGGTTCTGTAGCTTTCTTT
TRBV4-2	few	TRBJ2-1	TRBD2	CASSQVGGASYNEQFF	TGTGCCAGCAGCCAAGTCGGGGGGGCCTCCTACAATGAGCAGTTCTTC
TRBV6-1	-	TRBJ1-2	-	CASSGGRSQGHYGYTF	TGTGCCAGCAGTGGAGGCCGGTCACAGGGACACTATGGCTACACCTTC
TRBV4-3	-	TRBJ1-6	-	CASSQTTDPNSPLHF	TGCGCCAGCAGCCAAACGACGGATCCTAATTCACCCCTCCACTTT
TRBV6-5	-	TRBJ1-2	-	CASSYTSRVGYTF	TGTGCCAGCAGTTACACGTCTCGGGTTGGCTACACCTTC
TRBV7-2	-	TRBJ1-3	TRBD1	CASSFATGEYSGNTIYF	TGTGCCAGCAGCTTCGCTACAGGGGAGTATTCCGGAAACACCATATATTTT
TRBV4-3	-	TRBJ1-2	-	CASSQDTENYGYTF	TGCGCCAGCAGCCAAGACACCGAAAACTATGGCTACACCTTC
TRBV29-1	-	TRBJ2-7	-	CSVSRGPGGDEQYF	TGCAGCGTTTCCCGGGGTCCTGGGGGCGACGAGCAGTACTTC
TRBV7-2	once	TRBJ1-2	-	CASSRYRVEDYGYTF	TGTGCCAGCAGCCGTTACAGGGTCGAGGACTATGGCTACACCTTC
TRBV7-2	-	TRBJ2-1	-	CASSLAGDSYNEQFF	TGTGCCAGCAGCTTAGCGGGAGACTCCTACAATGAGCAGTTCTTC
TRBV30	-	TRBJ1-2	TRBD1	CAWSPGQQNYGYTF	TGTGCCTGGAGTCCGGGACAGCAAAACTATGGCTACACCTTC
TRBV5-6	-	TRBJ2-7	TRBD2	CASSLAISGLYEQYF	TGTGCCAGCAGCTTGGCAATTAGCGGGCTCTACGAGCAGTACTTC
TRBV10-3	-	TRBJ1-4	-	CATMGNEKLFF	TGTGCCACCATGGGGAATGAAAAACTGTTTTTT
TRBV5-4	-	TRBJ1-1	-	CASSSTVKNTEAFF	TGTGCCAGCAGCTCAACAGTCAAGAACACTGAAGCTTTCTTT
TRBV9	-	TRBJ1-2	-	CASSVVLGDGYTF	TGTGCCAGCAGCGTAGTTCTAGGGGATGGCTACACCTTC
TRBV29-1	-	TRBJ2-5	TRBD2	CSVQTSGTQYF	TGCAGCGTTCAGACTAGCGGGACCCAGTACTTC
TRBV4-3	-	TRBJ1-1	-	CASSQIPQGRAFF	TGCGCCAGCAGCCAAATCCCTCAGGGGAGGGCTTTCTTT
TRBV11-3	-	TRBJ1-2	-	CASSLWTRMHYGYTF	TGTGCCAGCAGCTTATGGACTAGGATGCACTATGGCTACACCTTC
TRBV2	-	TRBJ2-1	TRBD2	CASSEVTSGRISIYNEQFF	TGTGCCAGCAGTGAAGTTACCAGCGGGAGGATAAGCATTTACAATGAGCAGTTCTTC
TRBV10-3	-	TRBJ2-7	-	CAIRSYNEQYF	TGTGCCATCAGGTCATACAACGAGCAGTACTTC
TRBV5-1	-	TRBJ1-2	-	CASSPERGTYGYTF	TGCGCCAGCAGCCCCGAACGCGGGACATATGGCTACACCTTC
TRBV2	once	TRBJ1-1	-	CAGSGTGSNTEAFF	TGTGCCGGCAGCGGAACAGGGAGTAACACTGAAGCTTTCTTT
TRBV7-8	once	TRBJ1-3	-	CASSPSRPGRTGNTIYF	TGTGCCAGCAGCCCAAGTCGTCCAGGGCGTACCGGAAACACCATATATTTT
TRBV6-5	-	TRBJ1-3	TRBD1	CASSRTGTGNTIYF	TGTGCCAGCAGCCGGACAGGGACTGGAAACACCATATATTTT
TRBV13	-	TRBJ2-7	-	CASRNRASFSYEQYF	TGTGCCAGCAGAAACAGGGCATCCTTTTCCTACGAGCAGTACTTC
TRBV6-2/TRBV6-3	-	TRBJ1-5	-	CASSGQITTNSNQPQHF	TGTGCCAGCAGCGGACAGATTACTACAAATAGCAATCAGCCCCAGCATTTT